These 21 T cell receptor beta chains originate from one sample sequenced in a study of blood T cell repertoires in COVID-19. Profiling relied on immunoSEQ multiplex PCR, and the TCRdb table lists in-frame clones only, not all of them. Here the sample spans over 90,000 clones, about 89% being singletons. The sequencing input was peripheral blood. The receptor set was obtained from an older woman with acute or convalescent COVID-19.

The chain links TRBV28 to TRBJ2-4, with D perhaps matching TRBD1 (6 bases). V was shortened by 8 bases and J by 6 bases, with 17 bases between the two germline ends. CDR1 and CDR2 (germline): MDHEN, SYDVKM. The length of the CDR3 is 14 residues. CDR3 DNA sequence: TGTGCCAGCGGCTCCCTCTTACAGGGAAACATTCAGTACTTC. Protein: CASGSLLQGNIQYF.

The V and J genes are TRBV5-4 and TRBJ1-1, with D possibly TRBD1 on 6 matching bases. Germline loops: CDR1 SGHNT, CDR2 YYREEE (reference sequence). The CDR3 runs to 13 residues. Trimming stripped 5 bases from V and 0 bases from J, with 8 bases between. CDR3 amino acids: CASRRGLNTEAFF. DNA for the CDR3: TGTGCCAGCAGGAGGGGGTTGAACACTGAAGCTTTCTTT.

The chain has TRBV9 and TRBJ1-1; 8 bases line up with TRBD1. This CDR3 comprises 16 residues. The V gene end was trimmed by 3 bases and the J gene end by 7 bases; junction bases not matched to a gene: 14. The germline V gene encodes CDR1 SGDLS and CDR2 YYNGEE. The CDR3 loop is CASSAGTGHLGGEAFF. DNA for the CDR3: TGTGCCAGCAGCGCCGGGACAGGCCATCTAGGTGGTGAAGCTTTCTTT.

The CDR3 DNA reads TGTGCCAGCAGTCCGGGACTAGCCTACAATGAGCAGTTCTTC. Encoded protein: CASSPGLAYNEQFF. The rearrangement joins TRBV27 to TRBJ2-1; 8 bases line up with TRBD2. The V gene's germline CDR1 is MNHEY and CDR2 SMNVEV (reference sequence). The CDR3 is 14 amino acids. J was trimmed by 2 bases and V by 5 bases; bases with no gene match: 2.

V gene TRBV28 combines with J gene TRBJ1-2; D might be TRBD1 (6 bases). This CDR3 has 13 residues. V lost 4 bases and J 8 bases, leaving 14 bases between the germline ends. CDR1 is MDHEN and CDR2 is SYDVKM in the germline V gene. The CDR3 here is CASSSPTGPGYTF. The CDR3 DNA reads TGTGCCAGCAGTTCACCGACAGGTCCGGGCTACACCTTC.

The CDR3 sequence is CASSLPGKQGTEAFF. DNA for the CDR3: TGTGCCAGCAGCCTCCCCGGGAAACAGGGCACTGAAGCTTTCTTT. This chain connects TRBV7-9 to TRBJ1-1; perhaps TRBD1 as D (6 bases). The V end was cut by 5 bases, the J end by 4 bases, with 17 bases between. Germline assignment: CDR1 SEHNR and CDR2 FQNEAQ (reference sequence). The CDR3 has 15 residues.

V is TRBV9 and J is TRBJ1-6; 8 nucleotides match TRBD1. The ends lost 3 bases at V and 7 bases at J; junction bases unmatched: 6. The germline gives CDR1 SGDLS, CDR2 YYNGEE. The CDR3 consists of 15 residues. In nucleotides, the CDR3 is TGTGCCAGCAGCGCTACCGGACAGGGAAATTCACCCCTCCACTTT. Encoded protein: CASSATGQGNSPLHF.

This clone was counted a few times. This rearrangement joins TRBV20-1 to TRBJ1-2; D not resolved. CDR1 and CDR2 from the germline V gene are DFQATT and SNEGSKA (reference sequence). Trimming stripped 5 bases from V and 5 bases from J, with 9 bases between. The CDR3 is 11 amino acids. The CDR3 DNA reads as TGCAGTGCTTTTACAGATTATGGCTACACCTTC. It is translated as CSAFTDYGYTF.

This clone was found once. The CDR3 here is CASSLAAGEGYTF. Here the CDR3 DNA reads TGTGCCAGCAGCTTAGCGGCAGGGGAGGGCTACACCTTC. The chain combines TRBV7-8 with TRBJ1-2; weak D call: TRBD1 (6 bases). Trimming stripped 0 bases from V and 8 bases from J, with 10 bases between. The CDR3 has 13 amino acids. Germline CDR1 SGHVS, CDR2 FQNEAQ.

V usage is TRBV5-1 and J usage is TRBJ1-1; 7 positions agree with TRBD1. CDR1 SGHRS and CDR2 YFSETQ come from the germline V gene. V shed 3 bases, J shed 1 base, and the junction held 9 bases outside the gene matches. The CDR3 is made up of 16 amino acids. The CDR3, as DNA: TGCGCCAGCAGCTCTCGGACAGGCAGCCCGAACACTGAAGCTTTCTTT. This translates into CASSSRTGSPNTEAFF. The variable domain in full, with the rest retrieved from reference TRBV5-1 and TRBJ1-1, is KAGVTQTPRYLIKTRGQQVTLSCSPISGHRSVSWYQQTPGQGLQFLFEYFSETQRNKGNFPGRFSGRQFSNSRSEMNVSTLELGDSALYLCASSSRTGSPNTEAFFGQGTRLTVV.

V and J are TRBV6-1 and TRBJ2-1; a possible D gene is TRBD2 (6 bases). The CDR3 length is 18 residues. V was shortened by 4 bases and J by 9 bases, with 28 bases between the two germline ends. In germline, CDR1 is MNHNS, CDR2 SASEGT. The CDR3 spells CASSAPRSPGVVSGEQFF. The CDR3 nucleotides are TGTGCCAGCAGTGCCCCCAGGTCTCCGGGAGTGGTGTCGGGTGAGCAGTTCTTC.

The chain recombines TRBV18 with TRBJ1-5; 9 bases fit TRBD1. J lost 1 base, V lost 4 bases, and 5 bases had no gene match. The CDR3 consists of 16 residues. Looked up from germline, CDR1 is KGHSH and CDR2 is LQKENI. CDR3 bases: TGTGCCAGCTCACAAGGACAGGGGTCGAGCAATCAGCCCCAGCATTTT. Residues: CASSQGQGSSNQPQHF.

The CDR3 DNA sequence: TGTGCCAGCAGTTCCTCACAGCGGACGGGGGGCTACACCTTC. As protein: CASSSSQRTGGYTF. This chain connects TRBV6-5 to TRBJ1-2; D not certain. The V gene lost 4 bases and the J gene lost 8 bases, with 17 bases spanning the gap. The length of the CDR3 is 14 residues. Germline V gives CDR1 MNHEY, CDR2 SVGAGI.

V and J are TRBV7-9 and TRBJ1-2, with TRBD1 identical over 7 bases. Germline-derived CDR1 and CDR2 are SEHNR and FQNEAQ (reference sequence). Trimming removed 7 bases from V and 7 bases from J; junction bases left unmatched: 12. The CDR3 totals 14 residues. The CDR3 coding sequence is TGTGCCAGCACCTATTCCACAGGGGATAGTGGCTACACCTTC. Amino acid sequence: CASTYSTGDSGYTF. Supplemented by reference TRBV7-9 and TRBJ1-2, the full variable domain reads DTGVSQNPRHKITKRGQNVTFRCDPISEHNRLYWYRQTLGQGPEFLTYFQNEAQLEKSRLLSDRFSAERPKGSFSTLEIQRTEQGDSAMYLCASTYSTGDSGYTFGSGTRLTVV.

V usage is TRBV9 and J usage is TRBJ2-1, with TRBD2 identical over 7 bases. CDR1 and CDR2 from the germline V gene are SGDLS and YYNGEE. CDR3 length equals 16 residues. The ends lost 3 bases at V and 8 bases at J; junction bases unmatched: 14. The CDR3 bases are TGTGCCAGCAGCGCCGGACTTGCGGGAGTCGGGCATGAGCAGTTCTTC. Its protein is CASSAGLAGVGHEQFF.

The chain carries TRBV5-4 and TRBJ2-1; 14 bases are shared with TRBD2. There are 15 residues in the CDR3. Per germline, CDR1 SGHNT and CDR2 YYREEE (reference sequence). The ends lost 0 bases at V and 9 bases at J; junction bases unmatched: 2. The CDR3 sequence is CASSLGGLAGVEQFF. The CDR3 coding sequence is TGTGCCAGCAGCTTGGGGGGACTAGCGGGAGTTGAGCAGTTCTTC. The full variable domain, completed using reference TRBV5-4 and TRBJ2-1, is ETGVTQSPTHLIKTRGQQVTLRCSSQSGHNTVSWYQQALGQGPQFIFQYYREEENGRGNFPPRFSGLQFPNYSSELNVNALELDDSALYLCASSLGGLAGVEQFFGPGTRLTVL.

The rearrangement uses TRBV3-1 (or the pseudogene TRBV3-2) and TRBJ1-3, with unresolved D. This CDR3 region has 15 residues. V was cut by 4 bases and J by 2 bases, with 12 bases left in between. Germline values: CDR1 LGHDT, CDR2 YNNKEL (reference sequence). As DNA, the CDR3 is TGTGCCAGCAGCCCTTACACCGATACTGGAAACACCATATATTTT. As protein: CASSPYTDTGNTIYF.

Here the CDR3 reads CASRPGLANYEQYF. CDR3 DNA: TGTGCCAGCAGGCCGGGACTAGCCAACTACGAGCAGTACTTC. V and J are TRBV11-1 and TRBJ2-7, with 9 nucleotides matching TRBD2. Germline CDR1 and CDR2: SGHAT and FQDESV (reference sequence). The CDR3 contains 14 residues. V lost 6 bases to trimming and J lost 3 bases; unmatched junction nucleotides: 6. The full variable domain, with the rest looked up from reference TRBV11-1 and TRBJ2-7, is EAEVAQSPRYKITEKSQAVAFWCDPISGHATLYWYRQILGQGPELLVQFQDESVVDDSQLPKDRFSAERLKGVDSTLKIQPAELGDSAMYLCASRPGLANYEQYFGPGTRLTVT.

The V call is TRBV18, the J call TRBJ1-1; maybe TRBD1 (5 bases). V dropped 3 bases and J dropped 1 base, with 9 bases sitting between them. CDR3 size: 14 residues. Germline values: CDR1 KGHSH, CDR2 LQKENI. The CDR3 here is CASSPKTANTEAFF. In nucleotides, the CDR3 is TGTGCCAGCTCACCCAAGACAGCGAACACTGAAGCTTTCTTT.

CDR3 sequence reads: CSASASGQATDGYTF. The CDR3 DNA reads TGCAGTGCTAGTGCGTCGGGACAGGCAACGGATGGCTACACCTTC. J is TRBJ1-2 and V is TRBV20-1; TRBD1 agrees at 8 bases. The CDR3 spans 15 residues. V lost 3 bases, J lost 6 bases, and 12 bases stayed unmatched. The germline gives CDR1 DFQATT, CDR2 SNEGSKA (reference sequence).

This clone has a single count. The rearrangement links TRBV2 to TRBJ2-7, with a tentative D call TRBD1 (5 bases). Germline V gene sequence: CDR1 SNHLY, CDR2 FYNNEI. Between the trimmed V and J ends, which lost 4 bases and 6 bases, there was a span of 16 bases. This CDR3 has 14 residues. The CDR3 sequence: CASSVAGKGSEQYV. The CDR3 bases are TGTGCCAGCAGTGTGGCAGGGAAAGGTAGCGAGCAGTACGTC.